Listed below are T cell receptor beta chains from one sample, sequenced in a study of blood T cell repertoires in COVID-19. Only in-frame clones appear in the TCRdb table, and some are missing; sequencing was by immunoSEQ multiplex PCR. The sample shows approximately 82,000 clones, around 83% of them seen only once. Sequencing was carried out using peripheral blood. These receptors came from a woman aged 55-69 years with acute or convalescent COVID-19. The CDR3 runs from the conserved cysteine through the conserved F or W. The order of the fields is clone size, V gene, J gene, D gene, CDR3 protein, CDR3 DNA. A D gene is named only where the DNA matches it firmly. Clone size is not always given. Where it is, it says once, few, many or a class for expanded clones.

>NA|TRBV6-4|TRBJ2-6|NA
CASSEDSSGANVLTF
TGTGCCAGCAGTGAGGACAGCTCTGGGGCCAACGTCCTGACTTTC
>NA|TRBV29-1|TRBJ2-7|TRBD1
CSADRGVLGEQYF
TGCAGCGCGGACAGGGGCGTATTGGGCGAGCAGTACTTC
>NA|TRBV7-6|TRBJ2-5|TRBD1
CASSSSGTGAETQYF
TGTGCCAGCAGCTCGAGTGGGACAGGGGCCGAGACCCAGTACTTC
>NA|TRBV4-3|TRBJ1-5|NA
CASSQGTGFSQPQHF
TGCGCCAGCAGCCAAGGAACAGGGTTCAGTCAGCCCCAGCATTTT
>NA|TRBV20-1|TRBJ2-1|NA
CSAAVNEQFF
TGCAGTGCGGCTGTGAATGAGCAGTTCTTC
>NA|TRBV3-1/TRBV3-2|TRBJ2-2|TRBD1
CASSQGTGGFANTGELFF
TGTGCCAGCAGCCAAGGGACAGGGGGCTTCGCGAACACCGGGGAGCTGTTTTTT
>NA|TRBV11-3|TRBJ2-3|NA
CASSTSAGPKDTQYF
TGTGCCAGCAGTACCTCGGCAGGGCCAAAAGATACGCAGTATTTT
>once|TRBV5-4|TRBJ1-2|TRBD1
CASSLGRQGGYTF
TGTGCCAGCAGCTTGGGCAGACAGGGAGGCTACACCTTC
>NA|TRBV5-4|TRBJ2-3|NA
CASSLGGEMTDTQYF
TGTGCCAGCAGCTTGGGGGGGGAAATGACAGATACGCAGTATTTT
>NA|TRBV7-3|TRBJ1-1|NA
CASSLGGMNTEAFF
TGTGCCAGCAGCTTGGGGGGTATGAACACTGAAGCTTTCTTT
>NA|TRBV5-4|TRBJ2-1|TRBD2
CASSYRGGSSYNEQFF
TGTGCCAGCAGCTATCGGGGCGGGAGCTCCTACAATGAGCAGTTCTTC
>NA|TRBV12-3/TRBV12-4|TRBJ1-2|TRBD1
CASSPGTGGSSTF
TGTGCCAGCAGCCCCGGGACAGGGGGCAGTTCCACCTTC
>NA|TRBV19|TRBJ2-1|NA
CASSIGSYNEQFF
TGTGCCAGTAGTATCGGCTCCTACAATGAGCAGTTCTTC
>NA|TRBV5-1|TRBJ1-6|NA
CASSLGWARGSYNSPLHF
TGCGCCAGCAGCTTGGGATGGGCCCGGGGCTCCTATAATTCACCCCTCCACTTT
>NA|TRBV7-9|TRBJ2-5|NA
CASITEAQETQYF
TGTGCCAGCATCACAGAAGCCCAAGAGACCCAGTACTTC
>NA|TRBV19|TRBJ1-5|NA
CASTQLDSHNQPQHF
TGTGCCAGTACCCAACTGGACAGCCACAATCAGCCCCAGCATTTT
>once|TRBV19|TRBJ1-2|NA
CASSTATGTTGYTF
TGTGCCAGTAGCACTGCAACCGGGACAACGGGCTACACCTTC
>NA|TRBV2|TRBJ1-2|NA
CASSEDSGGLSYGYTF
TGTGCCAGCAGTGAAGACAGTGGAGGACTGAGCTATGGCTATACCTTC
>NA|TRBV3-1/TRBV3-2|TRBJ2-7|TRBD1
CASSQDSTGGYWSSYEQYF
TGTGCCAGCAGCCAAGATAGCACAGGGGGCTATTGGAGCTCCTACGAGCAGTACTTC
>NA|TRBV5-4|TRBJ1-6|TRBD1
CASSRGQDNSPLHF
TGTGCCAGCAGCCGGGGACAGGATAATTCACCCCTCCACTTT
>NA|TRBV6-6|TRBJ1-2|NA
CASSPPGFDGYTF
TGTGCCAGCAGTCCCCCGGGGTTCGATGGCTACACCTTC
>NA|TRBV30|TRBJ1-1|NA
CAWTGILNTEAFF
TGTGCCTGGACAGGGATCCTGAACACTGAAGCTTTCTTT
>NA|TRBV7-3|TRBJ2-1|TRBD2
CASSLNPEGRGEQFF
TGTGCCAGCAGCTTAAATCCAGAGGGGAGGGGTGAGCAGTTCTTC
>NA|TRBV5-5|TRBJ1-1|NA
CASSLETVTEAFF
TGTGCCAGCAGCTTGGAAACTGTCACTGAAGCTTTCTTT
>NA|TRBV10-3|TRBJ1-6|TRBD1
CAISGTGGSSPLHF
TGTGCCATCAGCGGGACAGGGGGAAGTTCACCCCTCCACTTT
>NA|TRBV7-2|TRBJ1-2|NA
CASSLGSRVVGYTF
TGTGCCAGCAGCTTAGGTTCCAGGGTCGTAGGCTACACCTTC
>few|TRBV7-9|TRBJ2-7|TRBD2
CASSRILAGGSYEQYF
TGTGCCAGCAGCCGAATCCTAGCGGGAGGATCCTACGAGCAGTACTTC
>NA|TRBV30|TRBJ1-3|TRBD1
CAWSVPGTGRPPTF
TGTGCCTGGAGTGTCCCAGGGACAGGCCGCCCCCCGACTTTT
>NA|TRBV5-1|TRBJ2-3|NA
CASGRGAFPDTQYF
TGCGCCAGCGGACGGGGTGCCTTCCCAGATACGCAGTATTTT